This TCR beta chain stems from a study of shared clonotypes between healthy human individuals. Germline V gives CDR1 MNHEY, CDR2 SMNVEV (reference sequence). The CDR3 has 13 residues. The germline V and J ends were trimmed by 0 bases and 8 bases, with 10 bases remaining between them. Nashville, Tennessee was home to all donors, each a Caucasian adult. Authors' analysis steps: Sequence data from immunoSEQ were junction-only and lacked quality scores; consequently, filtering differed. Sequencing was performed with immunoSEQ multiplex PCR; in TCRdb, only in-frame clones are kept and a portion is missing. V and J calls and clone size are given by that table; D and trimming were obtained from the DNA. The data contain millions of clones, 95% of them singletons. Whole-study results and caveats: Blood was the sole source, and tissue repertoires probably differ.

To note about this clone: Its matching antigen is unknown.

The V gene is TRBV27, the J gene TRBJ1-2; D is uncertain. Sequencing input: naive CD4+ T cells sorted from blood. Stated subset: CD45RA+ positively selected. This sequence originates from a man aged 18 to 30 in good health. DNA for the CDR3: TGTGCCAGCAGTTTATCGGGAGGATCGGGCTACACCTTC. Residues: CASSLSGGSGYTF.